This TCR beta chain appears in the sequencing data of a study of blood T cell repertoires in COVID-19. Clones were read by immunoSEQ multiplex PCR, and TCRdb kept only the in-frame ones, dropping some. The sample records about 180,000 clones, around 82% being singletons. CDR3 size: 13 residues. Trimming stripped 4 bases from V and 8 bases from J, with 13 bases between. The germline V gene encodes CDR1 SGHAT and CDR2 FQNNGV. This chain uses TRBV11-2 with TRBJ2-3; D might be TRBD1 (6 bases). The origin of this receptor is a woman aged 80 or over with acute or convalescent COVID-19. Sample: peripheral blood. The CDR3 spells CASSSGHTGTQYF. For the CDR3, the DNA is TGTGCCAGCAGCTCGGGACACACGGGTACGCAGTATTTT.